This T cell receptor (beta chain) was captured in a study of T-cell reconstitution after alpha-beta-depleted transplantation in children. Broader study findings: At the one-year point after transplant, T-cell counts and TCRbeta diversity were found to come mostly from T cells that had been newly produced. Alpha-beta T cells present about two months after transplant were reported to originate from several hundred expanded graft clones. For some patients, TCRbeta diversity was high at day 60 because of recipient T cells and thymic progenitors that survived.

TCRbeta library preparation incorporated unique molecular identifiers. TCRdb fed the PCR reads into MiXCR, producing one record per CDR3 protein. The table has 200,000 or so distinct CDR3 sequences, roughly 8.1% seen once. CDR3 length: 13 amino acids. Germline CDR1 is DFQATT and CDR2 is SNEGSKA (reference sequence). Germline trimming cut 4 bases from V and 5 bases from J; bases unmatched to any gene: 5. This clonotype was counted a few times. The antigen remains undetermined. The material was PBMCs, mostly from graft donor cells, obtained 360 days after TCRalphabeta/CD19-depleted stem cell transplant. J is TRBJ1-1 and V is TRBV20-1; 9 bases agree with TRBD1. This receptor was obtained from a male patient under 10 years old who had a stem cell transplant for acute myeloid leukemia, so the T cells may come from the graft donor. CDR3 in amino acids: CSAMLTGGTEAFF. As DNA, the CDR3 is TGCAGTGCTATGCTGACAGGGGGAACTGAAGCTTTCTTT.